Below are 27 T cell receptor beta chains sequenced from a single sample in a study of technical replicates of blood from a handful of donors. Sequenced by immunoSEQ multiplex PCR; TCRdb stores in-frame clones only, minus some. The sample lists over 90,000 clones; approximately 96% were seen once. The specimen was T cells isolated from PBMCs. These receptors all come from a human donor in good health.

CDR3 DNA sequence: TGTGCCAGCTCACCGAGACAGACGAACACCGGGGAGCTGTTTTTT. Translated, it gives CASSPRQTNTGELFF. V is TRBV18 and J is TRBJ2-2; maybe TRBD1 (5 bases). This CDR3 has 15 amino acids. Trimming took 3 bases from V and 0 from J, leaving 8 bases between them. Germline assignment: CDR1 KGHSH and CDR2 LQKENI.

This sequence joins TRBV6-6 and TRBJ2-1; 10 bases match TRBD2. The length of the CDR3 is 16 residues. Losses at the gene ends were 6 bases for V and 8 bases for J; bases not matched to a gene: 13. Per germline, CDR1 MNHNY and CDR2 SVGAGI (reference sequence). CDR3 bases: TGTGCCAGCAGCCAAGGACTAGCGGCTAAGGGTTATGAGCAGTTCTTC. Protein: CASSQGLAAKGYEQFF.

The V gene is TRBV19, the J gene TRBJ2-3; 10 positions match TRBD2. Trimming took 4 bases from V and 11 from J; bases not matched to a gene: 3. CDR1 is LNHDA, CDR2 SQIVND, per germline (reference sequence). The CDR3 consists of 12 residues. The CDR3 DNA reads TGTGCCAGTAGTACAGCTAGCGGGAGGCAGTATTTT. Protein product: CASSTASGRQYF.

The chain joins TRBV6-5 to TRBJ2-1; 10 bases map to TRBD2. The CDR3 is 14 residues long. The germline gives CDR1 MNHEY, CDR2 SVGAGI. The trim removed 6 bases at V and 6 bases at J, leaving 5 bases unmatched. CDR3 sequence (DNA): TGTGCCAGCAGAGGACTAGCGGTTAGCAATGAGCAGTTCTTC. Residues: CASRGLAVSNEQFF.

The CDR3 coding sequence is TGTGCCAGCACCCTTAGCGGGAAGTTGTACGAGCAGTACTTC. This gives the protein CASTLSGKLYEQYF. This rearrangement joins TRBV28 to TRBJ2-7; the match to TRBD2 covers 8 bases. This CDR3 contains 14 residues. Trimming removed 7 bases from V and 4 bases from J; junction bases left unmatched: 9. Germline-derived CDR1 and CDR2 are MDHEN and SYDVKM.

The rearrangement links TRBV28 to TRBJ1-4, with D maybe TRBD1 (6 bases). Germline CDR1 is MDHEN and CDR2 is SYDVKM. CDR3 length equals 17 residues. V lost 5 bases to trimming and J lost 0 bases, with 16 bases between them. CDR3 amino acids: CASSTGQTSATNEKLFF. Here the CDR3 DNA reads TGTGCCAGCAGTACAGGACAGACCAGTGCAACTAATGAAAAACTGTTTTTT.

This chain joins TRBV5-1 and TRBJ1-4; 7 nucleotides align to TRBD1. The CDR3 spans 15 residues. CDR1 SGHRS and CDR2 YFSETQ come from the germline V gene. After removal of 3 bases from V and 2 bases from J, the junction contained 4 bases not matched to a gene. The CDR3 reads CASSSEGATNEKLFF. The CDR3 DNA follows: TGCGCCAGCAGCTCTGAGGGGGCCACTAATGAAAAACTGTTTTTT.

The gene calls are TRBV7-6 and TRBJ2-3, with 10 bases matching TRBD2. The V and J ends lost 4 bases and 2 bases, in that order; junction bases with no gene match: 15. Germline values: CDR1 SGHVS, CDR2 FNYEAQ. The CDR3 runs to 19 residues. For the CDR3, the DNA is TGTGCCAGCAGCTCGGGACTAGCGAGAGGGATGGGGCACACAGATACGCAGTATTTT. Its translation is CASSSGLARGMGHTDTQYF.

The gene calls are TRBV7-8 and TRBJ2-2; a weak D match, TRBD2 (5 bases). Trimming removed 2 bases from V and 5 bases from J, with 12 bases in between. CDR3 size: 15 residues. The germline CDR1 and CDR2 sequences are SGHVS and FQNEAQ. CDR3 DNA sequence: TGTGCCAGCAGCTTACAACTCGGGGAGACCGGGGAGCTGTTTTTT. Its protein product is CASSLQLGETGELFF.

The chain employs TRBV5-1 and TRBJ1-2; TRBD1 might be the D (6 bases). Germline assignment: CDR1 SGHRS and CDR2 YFSETQ. V was trimmed by 7 bases and J by 4 bases, leaving 11 bases between them. This CDR3 is built from 12 residues. CDR3 bases: TGCGCCAGCCTCGGACAGACCTATGGCTACACCTTC. It encodes CASLGQTYGYTF.

The rearrangement uses TRBV2 and TRBJ2-3; 7 nucleotides agree with TRBD1. CDR3 length equals 14 residues. Germline trimming cut 8 bases from V and 5 bases from J; bases unmatched to any gene: 10. CDR1 is SNHLY, CDR2 FYNNEI, per germline. The CDR3 here is CASLGGRLLDTQYF. The CDR3 nucleotides are TGTGCCAGCTTAGGGGGCCGTTTGTTAGATACGCAGTATTTT.

V and J are TRBV7-9 and TRBJ2-5, with 12 bases that match TRBD2. V gave up 1 base and J gave up 2 bases; unmatched junction bases: 5. The CDR3 totals 17 residues. Germline CDR1 and CDR2: SEHNR and FQNEAQ (reference sequence). CDR3 in amino acids: CASSLGLAGGPQETQYF. The CDR3 nucleotides read TGTGCCAGCAGCTTAGGTCTAGCGGGAGGGCCGCAAGAGACCCAGTACTTC.

This clone has just a few counts. This sequence joins TRBV9 and TRBJ2-3, with D perhaps matching TRBD1 (6 bases). This CDR3 is 16 amino acids long. Trimming removed 4 bases from V and 5 bases from J, with 20 bases in between. Germline CDR1 is SGDLS and CDR2 is YYNGEE. The CDR3 DNA reads TGTGCCAGCAGCAAGGCATCGGCAGGGGTGTTAGATACGCAGTATTTT. Encoded protein: CASSKASAGVLDTQYF.

The chain recombines TRBV29-1 with TRBJ2-2; TRBD1 is a possible D gene (6 bases). This CDR3 contains 14 residues. Germline CDR1 and CDR2: SQVTM and ANQGSEA. Deletions cut 7 bases from V and 3 bases from J, with 15 bases between. CDR3 nucleotide sequence: TGCAGCGCCCTGGAACAGGGCTACACCGGGGAGCTGTTTTTT. Translated, it gives CSALEQGYTGELFF.

The chain recombines TRBV27 with TRBJ1-2, with a tentative D call TRBD1 (5 bases). V was cut by 4 bases and J by 5 bases, with 17 bases left in between. Per germline, CDR1 MNHEY and CDR2 SMNVEV (reference sequence). The CDR3 loop spans 15 amino acids. CDR3 in amino acids: CASSSWGKVGYGYTF. The CDR3 DNA follows: TGTGCCAGCAGTTCCTGGGGCAAAGTAGGATATGGCTACACCTTC.

This chain connects TRBV28 to TRBJ1-2, with 7 bases fitting TRBD1. Per germline, CDR1 MDHEN and CDR2 SYDVKM. V gave up 1 base and J gave up 3 bases; unmatched junction bases: 5. There are 15 residues in the CDR3. The CDR3 is CASSLFRGPDYGYTF. In nucleotides, the CDR3 is TGTGCCAGCAGTTTATTTAGGGGGCCCGACTATGGCTACACCTTC.

The chain carries TRBV6-5 and TRBJ2-3; weak D call: TRBD2 (5 bases). Germline V gene sequence: CDR1 MNHEY, CDR2 SVGAGI. CDR3 length: 11 residues. Trimming took off 6 bases at V and 13 bases at J, with 14 bases between the two ends. The CDR3 loop reads CASRSGFTEYF. For the CDR3, the DNA is TGTGCCAGCAGATCGGGATTTACAGAGTATTTT.

The CDR3 is CASKAGLNNEQFF. The CDR3 region has the DNA TGTGCCAGCAAGGCGGGGCTTAACAATGAGCAGTTCTTC. The rearrangement links TRBV2 to TRBJ2-1; weak D call: TRBD2 (6 bases). Germline CDR1 and CDR2: SNHLY and FYNNEI. The CDR3 loop spans 13 amino acids. The V and J ends lost 7 bases and 5 bases respectively, with 12 bases between them.

The rearrangement links TRBV18 to TRBJ2-7, with D perhaps TRBD1 (5 bases). Between the trimmed V and J ends, which lost 3 bases and 2 bases, there was a span of 20 bases. The CDR3 consists of 17 residues. Germline lookup yields CDR1 KGHSH and CDR2 LQKENI. CDR3 residues: CASSPISTGRFPYEQYF. In DNA, the CDR3 is TGTGCCAGCTCACCCATAAGTACAGGCCGTTTCCCCTACGAGCAGTACTTC.

The chain has TRBV7-9 and TRBJ2-7; TRBD1 matches at 9 bases. Germline CDR1 reads SEHNR; CDR2 reads FQNEAQ (reference sequence). The CDR3 consists of 16 residues. V gave up 2 bases and J gave up 3 bases; unmatched junction bases: 8. This chain's CDR3 is CASSLRPGTGLYEQYF. The CDR3 DNA follows: TGTGCCAGCAGCTTACGCCCCGGGACAGGGCTCTACGAGCAGTACTTC.

The chain links TRBV28 to TRBJ2-3; D perhaps matches TRBD2 (6 bases). V lost 5 bases to trimming and J lost 1 base, with 10 bases between them. Germline CDR1 reads MDHEN; CDR2 reads SYDVKM. The CDR3 consists of 14 residues. The CDR3 spells CASSGDFGTDTQYF. The CDR3, as DNA: TGTGCCAGCAGTGGGGACTTTGGCACAGATACGCAGTATTTT.

V gene TRBV10-1 combines with J gene TRBJ2-7, with D maybe TRBD1 (6 bases). This CDR3 is built from 14 residues. Trimming removed 7 bases at V and 6 bases at J, with 19 bases between. The V gene's germline CDR1 is WNHNN and CDR2 SYGVQD (reference sequence). The CDR3 spells CASIYRDTRREQYF. The CDR3 DNA follows: TGCGCCAGCATTTACCGGGACACCCGTCGCGAGCAGTACTTC.

The V and J genes are TRBV11-3 and TRBJ2-1, with D possibly matching TRBD1 (5 bases). V was pared by 6 bases and J by 7 bases, with 10 bases between. CDR3 length: 12 residues. Germline loops: CDR1 SGHNT, CDR2 YENEEA. The CDR3 loop is CASSEGDNEQFF. CDR3 coding DNA: TGTGCCAGCAGTGAAGGGGATAATGAGCAGTTCTTC.

The rearrangement joins TRBV4-2 to TRBJ2-1, with D uncertain. V dropped 0 bases and J dropped 9 bases, with 12 bases sitting between them. The germline V gene has CDR1 LGHNA and CDR2 YNFKEQ. The CDR3 consists of 14 residues. The CDR3 sequence: CASSQEGTRSEQFF. The CDR3 DNA is TGTGCCAGCAGCCAAGAGGGTACGAGGTCTGAGCAGTTCTTC.

The V and J genes are TRBV18 and TRBJ1-5, with no clear D. In germline, CDR1 is KGHSH, CDR2 LQKENI. The V gene lost 6 bases and the J gene lost 5 bases, with 11 bases spanning the gap. This CDR3 contains 13 residues. The CDR3 here is CASSELDDQPQHF. DNA of the CDR3: TGTGCCAGCTCGGAGCTAGACGATCAGCCCCAGCATTTT.

The chain links TRBV4-2 to TRBJ2-7; D is perhaps TRBD1 (5 bases). This CDR3 region has 15 residues. V shed 1 base and J shed 5 bases, with 15 bases lying between them. Germline loops: CDR1 LGHNA, CDR2 YNFKEQ. CDR3 bases: TGTGCCAGCAGCCAAGCTTACCAGGGTGGGCACGAGCAGTACTTC. It encodes CASSQAYQGGHEQYF.

V gene TRBV28 combines with J gene TRBJ2-7, with 10 nucleotides matching TRBD2. With V trimmed by 7 bases and J by 3 bases, 6 bases remained unmatched. CDR1 and CDR2 (germline): MDHEN, SYDVKM. CDR3 length: 14 residues. CDR3 bases: TGTGCCAGCACCCCAACTAGCGGGATCTACGAGCAGTACTTC. This codes for CASTPTSGIYEQYF. The full variable domain, with the rest looked up from reference TRBV28 and TRBJ2-7, is DVKVTQSSRYLVKRTGEKVFLECVQDMDHENMFWYRQDPGLGLRLIYFSYDVKMKEKGDIPEGYSVSREKKERFSLILESASTNQTSMYLCASTPTSGIYEQYFGPGTRLTVT.